Sequencing of this T cell receptor (beta chain) was carried out in a study of T cells after somatic rescue of genetic block (dated by TCRdb to the early 2020s). About the investigation overall: The study assessed how robust, over the long term, a T-cell system was when the system had developed through somatic rescue of a genetic block in T-cell development.

The library was produced with the immunoSEQ multiplex PCR assay. TCRdb took this table from immuneACCESS and kept in-frame rearrangements with V and J called. Such tables lack part of the clones; where checked against another copy, unresolved V genes explain under half of the gap, and the rest is unexplained. Here the sample has tens of thousands of clones; approximately 91% occur a single time. The top ten hold 2.5% to 3% of the sample. Points on this clone: Its antigen is currently not known. Base quality data are lacking; no much larger clone is found one base away.

Cut back by 7 bases and 10 bases, the V and J ends lie 19 bases apart. The germline V gene (reference sequence) gives CDR1 as SEHNR and CDR2 as FQNEAQ. From its cysteine to its phenylalanine, the CDR3 spans 13 amino acids. Kept here is only the CDR3 DNA, which spans 39 bases and is read in frame from base 1. This sequence originates from a man between 25 and 39 years old. The V and J genes are TRBV7-9 and TRBJ1-2, with an unclear D gene assignment. Sequencing input: peripheral blood mononuclear cells (PBMCs). In nucleotide form, the sequence is TGTGCCAGCACCCTGAAAAGCTTAAAGTCCTACACCTTC. Translated, this gives CASTLKSLKSYTF.